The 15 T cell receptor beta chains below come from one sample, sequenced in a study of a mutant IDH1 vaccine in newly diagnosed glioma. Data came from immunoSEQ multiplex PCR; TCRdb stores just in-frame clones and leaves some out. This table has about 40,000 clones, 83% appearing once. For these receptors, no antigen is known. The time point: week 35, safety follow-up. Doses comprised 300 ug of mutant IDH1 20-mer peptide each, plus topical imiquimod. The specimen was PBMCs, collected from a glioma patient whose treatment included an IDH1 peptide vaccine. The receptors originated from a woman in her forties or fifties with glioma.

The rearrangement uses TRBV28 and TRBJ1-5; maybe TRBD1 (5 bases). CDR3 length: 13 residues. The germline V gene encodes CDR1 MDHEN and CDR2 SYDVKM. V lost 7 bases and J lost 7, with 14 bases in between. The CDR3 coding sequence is TGTGCCAGCAACACGGGGGGGTTACAGCCCCAGCATTTT. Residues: CASNTGGLQPQHF.

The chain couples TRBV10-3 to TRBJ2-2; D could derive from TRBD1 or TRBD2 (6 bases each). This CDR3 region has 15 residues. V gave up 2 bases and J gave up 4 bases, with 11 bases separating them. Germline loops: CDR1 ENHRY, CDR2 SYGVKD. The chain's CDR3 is CAISEITGATGELFF. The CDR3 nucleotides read TGTGCCATCAGTGAGATCACGGGGGCCACCGGGGAGCTGTTTTTT.

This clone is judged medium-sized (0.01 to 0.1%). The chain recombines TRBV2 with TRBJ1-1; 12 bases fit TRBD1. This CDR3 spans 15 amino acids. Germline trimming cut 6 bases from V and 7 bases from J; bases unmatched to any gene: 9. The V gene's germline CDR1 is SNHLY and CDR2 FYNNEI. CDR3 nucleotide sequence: TGTGCCAGCAGCGGGGACAGGGGGCGTATGAGTGAAGCTTTCTTT. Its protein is CASSGDRGRMSEAFF.

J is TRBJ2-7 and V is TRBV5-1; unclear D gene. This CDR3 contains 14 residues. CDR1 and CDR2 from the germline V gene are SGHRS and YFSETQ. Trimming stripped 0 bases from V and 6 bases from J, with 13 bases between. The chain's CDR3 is CASSLGSALAEQYF. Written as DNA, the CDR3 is TGCGCCAGCAGCTTGGGGTCAGCGCTGGCCGAGCAGTACTTC.

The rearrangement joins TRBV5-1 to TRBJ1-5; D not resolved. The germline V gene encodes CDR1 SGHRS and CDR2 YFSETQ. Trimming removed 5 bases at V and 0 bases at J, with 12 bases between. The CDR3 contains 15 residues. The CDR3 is CASRISGNSNQPQHF. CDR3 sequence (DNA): TGCGCCAGCAGAATATCAGGTAATAGCAATCAGCCCCAGCATTTT.

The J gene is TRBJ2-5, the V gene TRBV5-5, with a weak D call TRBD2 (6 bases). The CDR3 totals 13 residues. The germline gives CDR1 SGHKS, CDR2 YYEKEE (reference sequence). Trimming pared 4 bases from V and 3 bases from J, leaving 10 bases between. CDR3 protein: CASSLGGEETQYF. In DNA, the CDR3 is TGTGCCAGCAGCCTCGGAGGGGAAGAGACCCAGTACTTC.

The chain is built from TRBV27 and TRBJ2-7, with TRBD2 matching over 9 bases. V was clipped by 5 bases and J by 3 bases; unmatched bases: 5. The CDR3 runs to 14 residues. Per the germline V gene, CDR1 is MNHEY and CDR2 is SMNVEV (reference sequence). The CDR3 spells CASSPRAGGYEQYF. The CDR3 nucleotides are TGTGCCAGCAGTCCTCGAGCGGGGGGCTACGAGCAGTACTTC.

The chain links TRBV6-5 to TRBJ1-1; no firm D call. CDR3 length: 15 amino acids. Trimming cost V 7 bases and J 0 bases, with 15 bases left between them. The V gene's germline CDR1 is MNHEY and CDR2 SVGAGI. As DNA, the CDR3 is TGTGCCAGCACCCGGACGTTCACCATGAACACTGAAGCTTTCTTT. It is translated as CASTRTFTMNTEAFF.

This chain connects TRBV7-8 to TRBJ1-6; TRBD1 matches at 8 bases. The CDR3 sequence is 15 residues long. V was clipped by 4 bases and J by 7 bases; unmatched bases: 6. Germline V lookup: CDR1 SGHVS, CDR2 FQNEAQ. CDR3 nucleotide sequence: TGTGCCAGCAGCTCCCAGGGGGCCGGGAATTCACCCCTCCACTTT. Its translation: CASSSQGAGNSPLHF.

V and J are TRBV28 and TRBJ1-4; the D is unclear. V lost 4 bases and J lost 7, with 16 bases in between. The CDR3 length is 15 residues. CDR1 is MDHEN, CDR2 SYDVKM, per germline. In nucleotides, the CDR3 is TGTGCCAGCAGTTCGGGGTCTCGGAAGAGTGAAAAACTGTTTTTT. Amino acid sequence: CASSSGSRKSEKLFF.

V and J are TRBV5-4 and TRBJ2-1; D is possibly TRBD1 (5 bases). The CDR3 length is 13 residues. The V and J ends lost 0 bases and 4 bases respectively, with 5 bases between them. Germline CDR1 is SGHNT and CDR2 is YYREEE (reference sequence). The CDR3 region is CASSLDRYNEQFF. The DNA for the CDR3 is TGTGCCAGCAGCTTGGACAGGTACAATGAGCAGTTCTTC.

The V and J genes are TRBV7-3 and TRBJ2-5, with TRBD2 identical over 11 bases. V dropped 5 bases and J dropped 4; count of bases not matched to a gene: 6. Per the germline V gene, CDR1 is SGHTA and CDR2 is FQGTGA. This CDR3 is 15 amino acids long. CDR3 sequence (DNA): TGTGCCAGCAGCCATAGCGGGGGGGCCGGAGAGACCCAGTACTTC. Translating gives CASSHSGGAGETQYF. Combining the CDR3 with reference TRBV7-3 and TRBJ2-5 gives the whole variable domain GAGVSQTPSNKVTEKGKYVELRCDPISGHTALYWYRQSLGQGPEFLIYFQGTGAADDSGLPNDRFFAVRPEGSVSTLKIQRTERGDSAVYLCASSHSGGAGETQYFGPGTRLLVL.

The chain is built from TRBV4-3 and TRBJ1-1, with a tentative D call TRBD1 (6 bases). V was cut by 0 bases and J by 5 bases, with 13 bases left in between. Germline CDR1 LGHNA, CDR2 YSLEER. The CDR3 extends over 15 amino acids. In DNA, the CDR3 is TGCGCCAGCAGCCAAGAAGGGGGGTATGGGACTGAAGCTTTCTTT. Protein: CASSQEGGYGTEAFF.

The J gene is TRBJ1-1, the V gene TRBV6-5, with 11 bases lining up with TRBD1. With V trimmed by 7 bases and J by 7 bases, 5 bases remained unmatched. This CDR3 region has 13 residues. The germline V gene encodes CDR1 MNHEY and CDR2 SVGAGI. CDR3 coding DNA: TGTGCCAGCACAGGACAGGGGGCGAGTGAAGCTTTCTTT. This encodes CASTGQGASEAFF.

CDR3 amino acids: CASSQMGTLINYGYTF. DNA for the CDR3: TGTGCCAGCAGCCAAATGGGGACTCTGATAAACTATGGCTACACCTTC. V usage is TRBV6-6 and J usage is TRBJ1-2; tentatively, D is TRBD1 (5 bases). The CDR3 extends over 16 amino acids. CDR1 is MNHNY and CDR2 is SVGAGI in the germline V gene (reference sequence). V was trimmed by 6 bases and J by 2 bases, leaving 19 bases between them.